This T cell receptor (beta chain) was retrieved from a study of neoadjuvant nivolumab and ipilimumab in lung cancer. Details on this clone: Its antigen is still unknown.

Clones were read by immunoSEQ multiplex PCR, and TCRdb kept only the in-frame ones, dropping some. The data hold 20,000 to 25,000 clones, with more than 70% observed a single time. Findings and caveats of the study: TCR receptors were sequenced in few samples. Resected-tumor TCR richness correlated positively with pretherapy blood richness. TCR clonality did not significantly correlate with pathologic tumor regression. TCR richness and clonality were higher in tumors than adjacent uninvolved lung.

The starting material was peripheral blood, obtained before neoadjuvant nivolumab, alone or with ipilimumab. The clonotype comes from an adult with non-small cell lung cancer.

Written as DNA, the CDR3 is TGTGCCAGCAGCCTATGGACAGGACTAGCGGGAGATGAGCAGTTCTTC. Translation: CASSLWTGLAGDEQFF. J is TRBJ2-1 and V is TRBV7-6, with 13 bases identical to TRBD2. The CDR3 covers 16 residues. Germline V gene lookup returns CDR1 SGHVS and CDR2 FNYEAQ. V shed 5 bases, J shed 8 bases, and the junction held 9 bases outside the gene matches.